This T cell receptor beta chain was recovered during a study of OX40 agonist ivuxolimab in advanced cancers. To note about this clone: Its matching antigen is unknown.

Only in-frame clones appear in the TCRdb table, and some are missing; sequencing was by immunoSEQ multiplex PCR. The repertoire holds under 70,000 clones, with roughly 88% as singletons. Study outcomes and limitations: Patients who responded partially at 0.1-3.0 mg/kg showed clonal expansion ranking among the lowest.

With 1 base removed from V and 3 bases from J, the gap between germline ends came to 13 bases. CDR3 length: 15 amino acids. The germline CDR1 and CDR2 sequences are LNHNV and YYDKDF (reference sequence). The chain employs TRBV15 and TRBJ2-7; D is unclear. Sample: CD4+ or CD8+ T cells sorted from blood, taken in a trial of the OX40 agonist ivuxolimab. The clonotype originates from an adult with an advanced solid tumor such as melanoma, head and neck, liver or kidney cancer. CDR3 region: CATSRGYSFSYEQYF. The CDR3 DNA reads as TGTGCCACCAGCAGAGGCTACAGTTTCAGCTACGAGCAGTACTTC.